The T cell receptor (beta chain) described here comes from a study of blood T cell repertoires in COVID-19. As for the study in general: From the United States, Italy and Spain came samples of acute and convalescent COVID-19. In each case, the material was cDNA or gDNA derived from T cells, B-cell-depleted T cells, or PBMCs.

The CDR3 spans 14 residues. Trimming removed 3 bases at V and 6 bases at J, with 14 bases between. Germline V CDR1 and CDR2: MDHEN, SYDVKM. In the original workflow: Reference gene primer amplification gave estimated nucleated cell counts. Libraries were prepared by immunoSEQ multiplex PCR; TCRdb keeps only in-frame clonotypes and omits some of them. V and J calls and clone size are as listed in that table; D and trimming were resolved from the DNA. The profile shows 100,000 to 150,000 clones, over 75% of them singletons. The sequenced sample was peripheral blood. The clonotype was recovered from a man older than 75 with active or convalescent COVID-19. The rearrangement links TRBV28 to TRBJ2-5; D is perhaps TRBD2 (6 bases). CDR3 sequence (DNA): TGTGCCAGCAGTTTGGCCGGGGGTTTAAAGACCCAGTACTTC. Translating it yields CASSLAGGLKTQYF. The complete variable domain, with remaining parts taken from reference TRBV28 and TRBJ2-5, reads DVKVTQSSRYLVKRTGEKVFLECVQDMDHENMFWYRQDPGLGLRLIYFSYDVKMKEKGDIPEGYSVSREKKERFSLILESASTNQTSMYLCASSLAGGLKTQYFGPGTRLLVL.